This TCR beta chain was observed in a study of breast tumors, draining lymph nodes, adjacent tissues. General study points: Luminal-like breast cancer showed significantly higher tumor–nontumor repertoire similarity than basal-like.

Samples came from axillary lymph nodes draining the breast cancer. Each CDR3 protein is one row after TCRdb ran MiXCR on the multiplex PCR reads. The sample shows about 180,000 distinct CDR3 sequences, 30% to 35% of them seen only once. This clonotype has a single count. No antigen is known for it. One end of the junction is discordant with germline, which a read error may explain. Per the germline V gene, CDR1 is WSHSY and CDR2 is SAAADI. The CDR3 consists of 13 residues. The sequenced sample was axillary lymph node tissue. The sequence was collected from a female donor with breast cancer. Some clones in this sample may be carry-over from other donors' samples. The chain couples TRBV10-2 to TRBJ2-7; D ambiguous. CDR3 residues: CASSGQIGYKQYF. The DNA of the CDR3 is TGCGCCAGCTCCGGGCAAATAGGCTACAAGCAGTACTTC.